Given below is one TCR beta chain in context. The investigators amplified TCR beta CDR3 regions from RNA transcripts. A first-round RT-PCR of the TCR CDR3 used the HTBI primer set. TCRdb passed the multiplex PCR reads through MiXCR, listing each CDR3 protein once. Of approximately 700,000 distinct CDR3 sequences in the sample, roughly 46% were seen once. This CDR3 comprises 16 residues. CDR1 SGHRS and CDR2 YFSETQ come from the germline V gene. Trimming pared 4 bases from V and 0 bases from J, leaving 14 bases between. The sample is drawn from a study of T cells in Graves' hyperthyroidism and ophthalmopathy.

Sequenced material: peripheral blood or thyroid tissue (not recorded which). The chain is built from TRBV5-1 and TRBJ1-3; a weak D match, TRBD1 (6 bases). This receptor was obtained from an adult man with Graves' disease, either hyperthyroidism or ophthalmopathy (not recorded which). CDR3 bases: TGCGCCAGCAGCCTGGACAGCTTTACCTCTGGAAACACCATATATTTT. Protein sequence: CASSLDSFTSGNTIYF.